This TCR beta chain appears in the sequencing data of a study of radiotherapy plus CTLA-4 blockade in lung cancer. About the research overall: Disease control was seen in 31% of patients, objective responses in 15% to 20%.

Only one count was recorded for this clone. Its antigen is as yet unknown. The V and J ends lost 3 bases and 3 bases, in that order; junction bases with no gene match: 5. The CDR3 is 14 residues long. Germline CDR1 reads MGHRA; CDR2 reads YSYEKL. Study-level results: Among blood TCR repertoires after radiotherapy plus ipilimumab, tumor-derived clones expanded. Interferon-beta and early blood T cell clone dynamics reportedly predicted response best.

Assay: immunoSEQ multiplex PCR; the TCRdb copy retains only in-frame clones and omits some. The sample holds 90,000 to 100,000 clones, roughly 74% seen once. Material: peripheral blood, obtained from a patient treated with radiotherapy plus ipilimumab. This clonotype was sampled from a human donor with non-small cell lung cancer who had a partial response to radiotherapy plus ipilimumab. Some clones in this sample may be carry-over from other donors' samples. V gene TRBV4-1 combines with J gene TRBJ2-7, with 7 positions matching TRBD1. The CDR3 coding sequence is TGCGCCAGCAGCCAGACAGGGTGGGTCTACGAGCAGTACTTC. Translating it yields CASSQTGWVYEQYF.